This T cell receptor beta chain was observed in a study of OX40 agonist ivuxolimab in advanced cancers. Study information: Ivuxolimab is an agonistic anti-OX40 (CD134) antibody, and patients were treated with it. The diagnoses of dose-escalation patients were hepatocellular carcinoma, melanoma, renal cell or head and neck cancer.

Repertoires were generated with immunoSEQ multiplex PCR, while TCRdb's copy carries only in-frame clones and drops some. Found here are over 25,000 clones, about 86% of them singletons; the top ten hold roughly 32%. Study conclusions and caveats: Expanded clones tended on average to be more numerous among CD8+ T cells than CD4+. In a subset of nonresponders, normalized T-cell clonal expansion was also low.

Comment on this clone: The antigen is undetermined.

Germline V gene sequence: CDR1 SGDLS, CDR2 YYNGEE. V trimming: 3 bases; J trimming: 4 bases; junction bases outside the gene matches: 4. The CDR3 runs to 14 residues. The sample was CD4+ or CD8+ T cells sorted from blood, taken in a trial of the OX40 agonist ivuxolimab. J is TRBJ1-1 and V is TRBV9; 9 bases match TRBD1. This receptor was identified in an adult with an advanced solid tumor such as melanoma, head and neck, liver or kidney cancer. The CDR3 loop reads CASSETGGATEAFF. CDR3 DNA: TGTGCCAGCAGCGAGACAGGGGGGGCCACTGAAGCTTTCTTT.